The clone carrying this TCR beta chain has a count of ten or more. Its matching antigen is unknown. Researchers took RNA transcripts and amplified the TCR beta CDR3 regions from them. Researchers ran a first-round RT-PCR on the TCR CDR3 using the HTBI primer set. From the multiplex PCR reads, TCRdb called clonotypes with MiXCR, one entry per CDR3 protein. The table shows about 640,000 distinct CDR3 sequences, with around 15% occurring only once. The data derive from a study of T cells in Graves' hyperthyroidism and ophthalmopathy. Turning to the study itself: Sampling of peripheral blood happened at initial diagnosis, prior to any treatment.

Study-wide points: Model-based prediction identified ophthalmopathy a median roughly 6.1 months prior to its onset. Peripheral blood also featured most of the thyroid clonotypes expanded above 0.001. Separation of ophthalmopathy from stable hyperthyroidism was achieved by a 13 V-J model.

Sequenced material: blood. The receptor was isolated from a woman in her 50s with Graves' ophthalmopathy.

As DNA, the CDR3 is TGTGCCAGCAGTTCTTACTTGAACCAAGAGACCCAGTACTTC. Translation gives CASSSYLNQETQYF. V gene TRBV28 combines with J gene TRBJ2-5; D remains unclear. The CDR3 runs to 14 residues. Germline CDR1 reads MDHEN; CDR2 reads SYDVKM. Trimming stripped 4 bases from V and 0 bases from J, with 9 bases between. The variable domain in full, completed from reference TRBV28 and TRBJ2-5, reads DVKVTQSSRYLVKRTGEKVFLECVQDMDHENMFWYRQDPGLGLRLIYFSYDVKMKEKGDIPEGYSVSREKKERFSLILESASTNQTSMYLCASSSYLNQETQYFGPGTRLLVL.